The 25 T cell receptor beta chains given below trace back to one sample, sequenced in a study. TCRdb ran MiXCR on the 5' RACE reads and lists one entry per CDR3 protein. The sample lists about 54,000 distinct CDR3 sequences; roughly 15% were seen once. Sequenced input: naive CD4+ T cells sorted from blood. The subset here: naive CD4+ T cells, CD4+CD45RA+CD25-. These receptors all stem from a female donor with breast cancer.

The V and J genes are TRBV7-2 and TRBJ1-2, with 9 bases matching TRBD1. V lost 4 bases to trimming and J lost 5 bases; unmatched junction nucleotides: 8. Germline loops: CDR1 SGHTA, CDR2 FQGNSA. CDR3 size: 15 residues. CDR3 sequence (DNA): TGTGCCAGCAGCTCCCCGGACAGGGGTCAGTATGGCTACACCTTC. It codes for CASSSPDRGQYGYTF.

V and J are TRBV5-1 and TRBJ2-1; TRBD1 or TRBD2 may be the D gene (6 bases each). Germline CDR1 reads SGHRS; CDR2 reads YFSETQ. This CDR3 has 14 amino acids. V dropped 1 base and J dropped 6 bases, with 11 bases sitting between them. The CDR3 here is CASSLIEGGNEQFF. The CDR3 nucleotides read TGCGCCAGCAGCTTGATAGAGGGGGGCAATGAGCAGTTCTTC.

This clonotype turned up a few times. This sequence joins TRBV7-9 and TRBJ2-7; 7 nucleotides align to TRBD2. Looked up from germline, CDR1 is SEHNR and CDR2 is FQNEAQ (reference sequence). The CDR3 runs to 14 residues. V lost 4 bases and J lost 2; bases outside the gene matches: 5. This chain's CDR3 is CASSSSGRTYEQYF. The CDR3 DNA reads as TGTGCCAGCAGCTCCTCCGGGAGGACCTACGAGCAGTACTTC.

The CDR3: CASSSPSRGARLDTQYF. The CDR3 bases are TGTGCCAGCAGCTCCCCGTCTCGGGGCGCTCGATTGGATACGCAGTATTTT. The rearrangement uses TRBV11-2 and TRBJ2-3; either TRBD1 or TRBD2 may fit D (5 bases each). V lost 4 bases, J lost 6 bases, and 23 bases lay in between. From germline, CDR1 is SGHAT and CDR2 FQNNGV. The CDR3 is 17 residues long.

The sample holds many counts of this clonotype. The V gene is TRBV4-1, the J gene TRBJ2-7, with 12 bases lining up with TRBD2. The CDR3 consists of 15 residues. Germline values: CDR1 MGHRA, CDR2 YSYEKL. V gave up 2 bases and J gave up 4 bases; unmatched junction bases: 3. CDR3 nucleotides: TGCGCCAGCAGCCAAATAACTAGCGGGAGGTACGAGCAGTACTTC. This sequence encodes CASSQITSGRYEQYF.

This clonotype was seen a few times. V usage is TRBV18 and J usage is TRBJ1-2; 8 bases line up with TRBD1. With 3 bases clipped from V and 4 bases from J, the junction kept 7 bases outside the gene matches. The CDR3 consists of 15 residues. Germline CDR1 is KGHSH and CDR2 is LQKENI. DNA of the CDR3: TGTGCCAGCTCACCCAGGACAGGGCCGTCCTATGGCTACACCTTC. Protein product: CASSPRTGPSYGYTF.

The chain combines TRBV6-1 with TRBJ1-1, with 9 bases identical to TRBD1. With V trimmed by 3 bases and J by 1 base, 6 bases remained unmatched. The length of the CDR3 is 16 residues. CDR1 MNHNS and CDR2 SASEGT come from the germline V gene. The CDR3: CASSDINRGPNTEAFF. DNA of the CDR3: TGTGCCAGCAGTGACATAAACAGGGGGCCGAACACTGAAGCTTTCTTT.

This clonotype has at least ten counts. The genes are TRBV7-9 and TRBJ2-3, with 7 bases fitting TRBD1. Germline CDR1 and CDR2: SEHNR and FQNEAQ (reference sequence). CDR3 length: 14 residues. V trimming: 1 base; J trimming: 5 bases; junction bases outside the gene matches: 3. The CDR3 nucleotides are TGTGCCAGCAGCTTAGTAGGGGGCGGAGATACGCAGTATTTT. This gives the protein CASSLVGGGDTQYF.

This rearrangement joins TRBV29-1 to TRBJ2-5; D ambiguous. CDR1 SQVTM and CDR2 ANQGSEA come from the germline V gene. V gave up 4 bases and J gave up 0 bases, with 6 bases separating them. This CDR3 comprises 12 residues. The CDR3 loop reads CSVGIDQETQYF. DNA for the CDR3: TGCAGCGTTGGGATCGACCAAGAGACCCAGTACTTC.

This clonotype was observed many times. The chain couples TRBV3-1 to TRBJ2-3; D call uncertain. Germline V CDR1 and CDR2: LGHDT, YNNKEL (reference sequence). V dropped 3 bases and J dropped 6 bases, with 13 bases sitting between them. There are 14 residues in the CDR3. In DNA form, the CDR3 reads TGTGCCAGCAGCCATACGGGTCCTTCGGATACGCAGTATTTT. Amino acids: CASSHTGPSDTQYF.

This clonotype was recorded at least ten times. The chain couples TRBV20-1 to TRBJ2-5; D may be TRBD1 (6 bases). Germline V lookup: CDR1 DFQATT, CDR2 SNEGSKA (reference sequence). V was cut by 0 bases and J by 5 bases, with 22 bases left in between. This CDR3 is built from 17 residues. The CDR3 loop is CSARDCYRDSLVETQYF. The CDR3 DNA sequence: TGCAGTGCTAGAGATTGCTACAGGGATTCCCTTGTGGAGACCCAGTACTTC.

The rearrangement uses TRBV9 and TRBJ2-1, with TRBD2 identical over 9 bases. CDR1 and CDR2 from the germline V gene are SGDLS and YYNGEE. With 3 bases clipped from V and 8 bases from J, the junction kept 9 bases outside the gene matches. The CDR3 extends over 15 amino acids. CDR3 protein: CASSGTGTSSYEQFF. The CDR3 DNA follows: TGTGCCAGCAGCGGGACCGGGACTAGCTCCTATGAGCAGTTCTTC.

The chain has TRBV29-1 and TRBJ2-7; D is perhaps TRBD2 (5 bases). CDR1 and CDR2 from the germline V gene are SQVTM and ANQGSEA. The ends were cut back, 5 bases at V and 2 bases at J, with 13 bases in the middle. The CDR3 length is 13 residues. CDR3 sequence reads: CSVPGITTYEQYF. The CDR3 region has the DNA TGCAGCGTTCCGGGAATCACCACCTACGAGCAGTACTTC.

The genes are TRBV7-3 and TRBJ2-7; 12 nucleotides agree with TRBD1. Germline CDR1 and CDR2: SGHTA and FQGTGA. The CDR3 loop spans 15 amino acids. J lost 4 bases, V lost 5 bases, and 6 bases had no gene match. The CDR3 DNA is TGTGCCAGCAGCACCCGGGACAGGGGGCTATACGAGCAGTACTTC. Protein sequence: CASSTRDRGLYEQYF. Filled out from reference TRBV7-3 and TRBJ2-7, the complete variable domain reads GAGVSQTPSNKVTEKGKYVELRCDPISGHTALYWYRQSLGQGPEFLIYFQGTGAADDSGLPNDRFFAVRPEGSVSTLKIQRTERGDSAVYLCASSTRDRGLYEQYFGPGTRLTVT.

Comments on this clonotype: A single base separates this from a much larger clone, so it may be a read error. J is TRBJ2-2 and V is TRBV7-9; TRBD2 agrees at 8 bases. This CDR3 comprises 17 residues. Germline CDR1 SEHNR, CDR2 FQNEAQ (reference sequence). CDR3 protein: CASSDPLAGPNTRELFF. CDR3 nucleotide sequence: TGTGCCAGCAGCGACCCCCTAGCGGGTCCCAACACCAGGGAGCTGTTTTTT.

This rearrangement joins TRBV4-1 to TRBJ2-1, with TRBD2 matching 8 bases. The ends lost 1 base at V and 6 bases at J; junction bases unmatched: 11. The germline CDR1 and CDR2 sequences are MGHRA and YSYEKL. The CDR3 extends over 17 amino acids. The CDR3 here is CASSQGRMSGRINEQFF. The CDR3 DNA follows: TGCGCCAGCAGCCAAGGAAGAATGAGCGGGAGAATCAATGAGCAGTTCTTC.

This clonotype showed up many times. This chain links TRBV5-1 with TRBJ2-3; the match to TRBD1 covers 11 bases. The CDR3 is made up of 16 amino acids. V trimming: 4 bases; J trimming: 6 bases; junction bases outside the gene matches: 10. Germline CDR1 reads SGHRS; CDR2 reads YFSETQ. The CDR3 DNA is TGCGCCAGCAGCCACACCCGGACAGGGGGCATCGATACGCAGTATTTT. Translation: CASSHTRTGGIDTQYF.

At least ten counts were recorded for this clonotype. The gene calls are TRBV10-3 and TRBJ2-7, with 9 bases matching TRBD2. The CDR3 totals 15 residues. Germline V lookup: CDR1 ENHRY, CDR2 SYGVKD. The J segment lost 3 bases and the V segment lost 4 bases, leaving 7 bases of the junction unmatched. The CDR3 loop reads CAISGGTSSNYEQYF. CDR3 in DNA: TGTGCCATCAGTGGAGGGACTAGCAGCAACTACGAGCAGTACTTC.

The V call is TRBV5-1, the J call TRBJ1-5; 10 bases agree with TRBD1. V shed 4 bases, J shed 5 bases, and the junction held 3 bases outside the gene matches. The CDR3 is 14 residues long. Germline CDR1 is SGHRS and CDR2 is YFSETQ. This CDR3 is CASSPGQGDQPQHF. The CDR3 DNA sequence: TGCGCCAGCAGCCCCGGACAGGGGGATCAGCCCCAGCATTTT.

This clonotype is termed medium-sized. This rearrangement joins TRBV4-1 to TRBJ2-5; TRBD2 aligns across 9 bases. Germline values: CDR1 MGHRA, CDR2 YSYEKL. The CDR3 consists of 18 residues. The V gene end was trimmed by 4 bases and the J gene end by 1 base; junction bases not matched to a gene: 13. The CDR3, as DNA: TGCGCCAGCAGCCTTCAGGGGGTAGGAGCGGGGGGCCAAGAGACCCAGTACTTC. This translates into CASSLQGVGAGGQETQYF.

As for this clonotype: With a much larger clone just one base away, this may be a read error. The chain joins TRBV6-2 or TRBV6-3 to TRBJ2-7; D is tentatively TRBD1 or TRBD2 (6 bases each). V was pared by 6 bases and J by 0 bases, with 12 bases between. The germline gives CDR1 MNHEY, CDR2 SVGEGT. This CDR3 spans 14 amino acids. Here the CDR3 reads CASRRDNFSYEQYF. The CDR3 nucleotides read TGTGCCAGCAGGCGGGACAACTTCTCCTACGAGCAGTACTTC.

The CDR3 DNA follows: TGTGCCAGCAGCAGGACTTTGAAGGATGAGCAGTTCTTC. Amino acids: CASSRTLKDEQFF. This chain links TRBV5-6 with TRBJ2-1; the D gene is possibly TRBD2 (5 bases). The CDR3 sequence is 13 residues long. In germline, CDR1 is SGHDT, CDR2 YYEEEE. Between the trimmed V and J ends, which lost 4 bases and 8 bases, there was a span of 13 bases. The full variable domain, its missing parts supplied by reference TRBV5-6 and TRBJ2-1, is DAGVTQSPTHLIKTRGQQVTLRCSPKSGHDTVSWYQQALGQGPQFIFQYYEEEERQRGNFPDRFSGHQFPNYSSELNVNALLLGDSALYLCASSRTLKDEQFFGPGTRLTVL.

This clonotype was found a few times. The V and J genes are TRBV15 and TRBJ1-1; D ambiguous. The CDR3 loop spans 12 amino acids. The ends were cut back, 0 bases at V and 14 bases at J, with 13 bases in the middle. Germline CDR1 and CDR2: LNHNV and YYDKDF (reference sequence). CDR3 sequence (DNA): TGTGCCACCAGCAGAGATGCGGGGTATGGATTCTTT. Protein sequence: CATSRDAGYGFF.

This clonotype was seen at least ten times. This rearrangement joins TRBV12-3 or TRBV12-4 to TRBJ2-3; D gene uncertain. The ends were cut back, 5 bases at V and 4 bases at J, with 10 bases in the middle. CDR3 length: 13 amino acids. The CDR3 DNA reads as TGTGCCAGCAGTCCGGGCGGCTCAGATACGCAGTATTTT. Its protein is CASSPGGSDTQYF.

Concerning this clonotype itself: A much larger clone lies a single base off, so this may be a read error. The chain is built from TRBV5-1 and TRBJ2-3; 7 bases map to TRBD1. The length of the CDR3 is 17 residues. V trimming: 4 bases; J trimming: 4 bases; junction bases outside the gene matches: 15. The germline V gene has CDR1 SGHRS and CDR2 YFSETQ. The CDR3 loop is CASSQVGQKRGADTQYF. CDR3 coding DNA: TGCGCCAGCAGCCAAGTGGGACAGAAAAGAGGCGCAGATACGCAGTATTTT. The whole variable domain, filled in from reference TRBV5-1 and TRBJ2-3, reads KAGVTQTPRYLIKTRGQQVTLSCSPISGHRSVSWYQQTPGQGLQFLFEYFSETQRNKGNFPGRFSGRQFSNSRSEMNVSTLELGDSALYLCASSQVGQKRGADTQYFGPGTRLTVL.